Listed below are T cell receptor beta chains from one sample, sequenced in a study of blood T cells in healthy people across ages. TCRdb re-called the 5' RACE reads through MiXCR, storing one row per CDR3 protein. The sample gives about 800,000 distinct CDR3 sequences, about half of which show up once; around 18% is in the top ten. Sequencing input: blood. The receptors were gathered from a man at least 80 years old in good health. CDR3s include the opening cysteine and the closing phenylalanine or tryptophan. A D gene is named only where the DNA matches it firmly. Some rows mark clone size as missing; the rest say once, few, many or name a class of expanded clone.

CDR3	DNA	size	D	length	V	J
CASSFFREYTDTQYF	TGTGCCAGCAGTTTCTTTCGGGAGTACACAGATACGCAGTATTTT	.	.	15	TRBV27	TRBJ2-3
CATSEGRPNEKLFF	TGTGCCACCAGTGAGGGGCGGCCAAATGAAAAACTGTTTTTT	few	.	14	TRBV24-1	TRBJ1-4
CASSLPGLADNEQYF	TGTGCCAGCAGTCTTCCGGGACTAGCGGACAATGAGCAGTACTTC	.	TRBD2	15	TRBV25-1	TRBJ2-5
CASNRDRGTEQYF	TGTGCCAGCAACCGGGACAGGGGGACCGAGCAGTACTTC	.	TRBD1	13	TRBV6-6	TRBJ2-7
CASSIGVQPQHF	TGTGCCAGCAGCATTGGTGTTCAGCCCCAGCATTTT	few	.	12	TRBV7-2	TRBJ1-5
CASSSPRVSTDTQYF	TGTGCCAGCAGCTCCCCCCGAGTTAGCACAGATACGCAGTATTTT	many	.	15	TRBV11-2	TRBJ2-3
CASSPPRRANYGYTF	TGTGCCAGCAGCCCCCCCAGGCGGGCTAACTATGGCTACACCTTC	.	.	15	TRBV4-2	TRBJ1-2
CASRSPSTDTQYF	TGTGCCAGCAGATCGCCTAGCACAGATACGCAGTATTTT	.	.	13	TRBV11-1	TRBJ2-3
CASSQGRQAAYETQYF	TGTGCCAGCAGCCAAGGGCGGCAGGCGGCCTACGAGACCCAGTACTTC	few	.	16	TRBV14	TRBJ2-5
CASSLDASEYNEQYF	TGCGCCAGCAGCTTGGATGCCAGCGAATACAATGAGCAGTACTTC	few	.	15	TRBV5-1	TRBJ2-7
CAISESDRGDTGELFF	TGTGCCATCAGTGAGTCGGATCGGGGGGACACCGGGGAGCTGTTTTTT	.	TRBD2	16	TRBV10-3	TRBJ2-2
CASSLGGGQREQYF	TGTGCCAGCAGTTTGGGGGGTGGCCAGAGGGAGCAGTACTTC	.	.	14	TRBV12-3/TRBV12-4	TRBJ2-4
CSARDGRGAFTDTQYF	TGCAGTGCTAGAGATGGTCGGGGGGCGTTCACAGATACGCAGTATTTT	.	.	16	TRBV20-1	TRBJ2-3
CASSPAPGGGYGYTF	TGTGCCAGCAGCCCCGCCCCAGGGGGAGGCTATGGCTACACCTTC	few	TRBD1	15	TRBV7-2	TRBJ1-2
CASSSSTGGYTEAFF	TGTGCCAGCAGCTCCTCGACAGGGGGGTACACTGAAGCTTTCTTT	.	TRBD1	15	TRBV7-2	TRBJ1-1
CASRLGQGRETQYF	TGCGCCAGCAGACTCGGACAGGGGAGGGAGACCCAGTACTTC	.	TRBD1	14	TRBV5-1	TRBJ2-5
CASSLGIYNEQYF	TGTGCCAGCAGCTTAGGAATCTACAATGAGCAGTACTTC	.	.	13	TRBV11-2	TRBJ2-7
CAISGTVPYEQYF	TGTGCCATCAGTGGGACAGTTCCCTACGAGCAGTACTTC	few	.	13	TRBV10-3	TRBJ2-7
CASSFNRHDSEAFF	TGTGCCAGCAGTTTCAATCGCCATGATTCTGAGGCTTTCTTT	few	.	14	TRBV12-3/TRBV12-4	TRBJ1-1
CASSLELGRAGETQYF	TGTGCCAGCAGCTTAGAATTAGGGAGGGCGGGAGAGACCCAGTACTTC	.	TRBD2	16	TRBV7-2	TRBJ2-5
CAIGDSGANVLTF	TGTGCCATCGGGGACTCTGGGGCCAACGTCCTGACTTTC	.	.	13	TRBV10-3	TRBJ2-6
CSVERGPTGRRETQYF	TGCAGCGTTGAAAGGGGGCCGACAGGGAGGAGGGAGACCCAGTACTTC	few	.	16	TRBV29-1	TRBJ2-5
CSASTSGSPGETQYF	TGCAGTGCTTCGACTAGCGGGAGTCCGGGAGAGACCCAGTACTTC	.	TRBD2	15	TRBV20-1	TRBJ2-5
CASSLARSGLALSGANVLTF	TGTGCCAGCAGCTTAGCGCGATCCGGGCTTGCTCTCTCTGGGGCCAACGTCCTGACTTTC	.	.	20	TRBV7-2	TRBJ2-6
CATGRAEGGSYNEQFF	TGTGCCACCGGCAGAGCTGAGGGAGGATCCTACAATGAGCAGTTCTTC	.	.	16	TRBV15	TRBJ2-1